These T cell receptor beta chains were read from a single sample in a study of blood T cell repertoires in COVID-19. This table comes from immunoSEQ multiplex PCR, and its TCRdb copy is limited to in-frame clones, with some not included. The sample carries 100,000 to 110,000 clones, approximately 90% recorded once. The material sequenced was peripheral blood. The source is a man aged 45-65 years with active COVID-19. The CDR3 runs from the conserved cysteine through the conserved F or W. D genes are given only for firm matches. Not all rows give a size; the values are once, few, many and, for expanded clones, a class.

V gene: TRBV29-1
D gene: -
clone size: -
J gene: TRBJ1-1
CDR3 DNA: TGCAGCGTTGATGATAGAACTGAAGCTTTCTTT
CDR3 protein: CSVDDRTEAFF

V gene: TRBV12-3/TRBV12-4
D gene: -
clone size: -
J gene: TRBJ2-1
CDR3 DNA: TGTGCCAGCATGGACTATTTGTACAATGAGCAGTTCTTC
CDR3 protein: CASMDYLYNEQFF

V gene: TRBV18
D gene: -
clone size: -
J gene: TRBJ1-1
CDR3 DNA: TGTGCCAGCTCATCCGGGCGGGGGATGAACACTGAAGCTTTCTTT
CDR3 protein: CASSSGRGMNTEAFF

V gene: TRBV18
D gene: TRBD1
clone size: -
J gene: TRBJ2-7
CDR3 DNA: TGTGCCAGCTCACCCCGTGGACAGGGCGAGCAGTACTTC
CDR3 protein: CASSPRGQGEQYF

V gene: TRBV2
D gene: TRBD2
clone size: -
J gene: TRBJ2-1
CDR3 DNA: TGTGCCAGCAGTGGCGGGAGGGGAAGCTCCTACAATGAGCAGTTCTTC
CDR3 protein: CASSGGRGSSYNEQFF

V gene: TRBV2
D gene: TRBD1
clone size: few
J gene: TRBJ2-2
CDR3 DNA: TGTGCCAGCAGTCAACAGGGGCTAAAGAACACCGGGGAGCTGTTTTTT
CDR3 protein: CASSQQGLKNTGELFF

V gene: TRBV2
D gene: -
clone size: -
J gene: TRBJ2-6
CDR3 DNA: TGTGCCAGCAGTGAAGGTCGGGTCTCTGGGGCCAACGTCCTGACTTTC
CDR3 protein: CASSEGRVSGANVLTF

V gene: TRBV10-3
D gene: -
clone size: few
J gene: TRBJ1-1
CDR3 DNA: TGTGCCATCGGTGGTACAGGGCGGAACACTGAAGCTTTCTTT
CDR3 protein: CAIGGTGRNTEAFF

V gene: TRBV19
D gene: -
clone size: -
J gene: TRBJ2-6
CDR3 DNA: TGTGCCAGTAGACAAGCGGGGACAGGACCCTCTGGGGCCAACGTCCTGACTTTC
CDR3 protein: CASRQAGTGPSGANVLTF

V gene: TRBV6-5
D gene: -
clone size: -
J gene: TRBJ1-3
CDR3 DNA: TGTGCCAGCAGTTCAGGATCCGGCTCTGGAAACACCATATATTTT
CDR3 protein: CASSSGSGSGNTIYF

V gene: TRBV6-2/TRBV6-3
D gene: TRBD1
clone size: -
J gene: TRBJ2-1
CDR3 DNA: TGTGCCAGCAGTTACTCGGCGGGGACAGGCTACAATGAGCAGTTCTTC
CDR3 protein: CASSYSAGTGYNEQFF

V gene: TRBV6-5
D gene: TRBD1
clone size: -
J gene: TRBJ1-3
CDR3 DNA: TGTGCCAGTAAACAGGGGGCCTCTGGAAACACCATATATTTT
CDR3 protein: CASKQGASGNTIYF

V gene: TRBV27
D gene: TRBD2
clone size: -
J gene: TRBJ2-1
CDR3 DNA: TGTGCCAGCAGTTCACCGGGACTAGCGGTCCAGGGGCAGTTCTTC
CDR3 protein: CASSSPGLAVQGQFF

V gene: TRBV2
D gene: -
clone size: -
J gene: TRBJ2-1
CDR3 DNA: TGTGCCAGCAGTGAACAAACCCGCGGGGACAATGAGCAGTTCTTC
CDR3 protein: CASSEQTRGDNEQFF

V gene: TRBV4-1
D gene: -
clone size: -
J gene: TRBJ2-1
CDR3 DNA: TGCGCCAGCAGCCAAACTAGCAGCTCCTACAATGAGCAGTTCTTC
CDR3 protein: CASSQTSSSYNEQFF

V gene: TRBV3-1/TRBV3-2
D gene: -
clone size: -
J gene: TRBJ2-3
CDR3 DNA: TGTGCCAGCAGCCAAGTCCCGTCGACAGATACGCAGTATTTT
CDR3 protein: CASSQVPSTDTQYF

V gene: TRBV7-8
D gene: -
clone size: -
J gene: TRBJ1-2
CDR3 DNA: TGTGCCAGCAGCTTTGGGCGACAGCCTCTAGACTATGGCTACACCTTC
CDR3 protein: CASSFGRQPLDYGYTF